A single sample is the source of the 15 T cell receptor beta chains below, sequenced in a study of identifying expanded T cells in peripheral blood. Profiling relied on immunoSEQ multiplex PCR, and the TCRdb table lists in-frame clones only, not all of them. The sample carries about 52,000 clones, 82% recorded once. Sequencing used blood. These receptor sequences come from a person aged 18 to 70 in good health.

V gene TRBV4-2 combines with J gene TRBJ1-4, with a possible D match to TRBD1 (6 bases). The germline V gene encodes CDR1 LGHNA and CDR2 YNFKEQ. The germline V and J ends were trimmed by 0 bases and 6 bases, with 14 bases remaining between them. This CDR3 region has 16 residues. CDR3 nucleotides: TGTGCCAGCAGCCAAGAGTTCCAGGGGCTGGATGAAAAACTGTTTTTT. The encoded protein is CASSQEFQGLDEKLFF.

This clone was counted a few times. The gene calls are TRBV5-1 and TRBJ2-1; D is tentatively TRBD1 or TRBD2 (5 bases each). This CDR3 is built from 14 residues. V lost 4 bases and J lost 4, with 12 bases in between. Germline V gives CDR1 SGHRS, CDR2 YFSETQ. The CDR3 protein is CASSPGALYNEQFF. Here the CDR3 DNA reads TGCGCCAGCAGCCCCGGGGCACTTTACAATGAGCAGTTCTTC. Looking up the rest from reference TRBV5-1 and TRBJ2-1 gives the full variable domain: KAGVTQTPRYLIKTRGQQVTLSCSPISGHRSVSWYQQTPGQGLQFLFEYFSETQRNKGNFPGRFSGRQFSNSRSEMNVSTLELGDSALYLCASSPGALYNEQFFGPGTRLTVL.

This clone has more than one count but fewer than ten. The chain carries TRBV7-7 and TRBJ2-5; 15 bases map to TRBD2. The CDR3 contains 16 residues. Germline lookup yields CDR1 SSHAT and CDR2 FNYEAQ (reference sequence). V was pared by 5 bases and J by 5 bases, with 6 bases of the junction left unmatched. The CDR3 loop is CASSLRTSGGAETQYF. The CDR3 DNA follows: TGTGCCAGCAGCCTACGGACTAGCGGGGGGGCCGAGACCCAGTACTTC.

V usage is TRBV18 and J usage is TRBJ1-1; D is uncertain. There are 13 residues in the CDR3. Per the germline V gene, CDR1 is KGHSH and CDR2 is LQKENI. Deletions cut 3 bases from V and 5 bases from J, with 10 bases between. The CDR3 DNA reads TGTGCCAGCTCACCTAGCGAGAAAACTGAAGCTTTCTTT. Translation: CASSPSEKTEAFF.

This clone was seen only once. The J gene is TRBJ1-6, the V gene TRBV6-5; D call uncertain. The germline gives CDR1 MNHEY, CDR2 SVGAGI. Trimming shortened V by 6 bases and J by 5 bases, and 5 bases separated the two germline ends. There are 12 residues in the CDR3. The DNA for the CDR3 is TGTGCCAGCAGACAGAATAATTCACCCCTCCACTTT. It specifies CASRQNNSPLHF.

The J gene is TRBJ2-5, the V gene TRBV15; no clear D gene. Trimming left V 0 bases short and J 1 base short, with 9 bases between. The CDR3 extends over 15 amino acids. In germline, CDR1 is LNHNV, CDR2 YYDKDF (reference sequence). CDR3 bases: TGTGCCACCAGCAGAGATCGTGGGATCCAAGAGACCCAGTACTTC. The encoded protein is CATSRDRGIQETQYF. The full variable domain, completed using reference TRBV15 and TRBJ2-5, is DAMVIQNPRYQVTQFGKPVTLSCSQTLNHNVMYWYQQKSSQAPKLLFHYYDKDFNNEADTPDNFQSRRPNTSFCFLDIRSPGLGDTAMYLCATSRDRGIQETQYFGPGTRLLVL.

The rearrangement joins TRBV7-8 to TRBJ2-6; D may be TRBD1 (5 bases). V lost 3 bases, J lost 2 bases, and 11 bases lay in between. This CDR3 is 16 amino acids long. The germline CDR1 and CDR2 sequences are SGHVS and FQNEAQ. The CDR3 sequence is CASSFKQATGANVLTF. The CDR3 coding sequence is TGTGCCAGCAGCTTCAAACAGGCGACTGGGGCCAACGTCCTGACTTTC. Filled out from reference TRBV7-8 and TRBJ2-6, the complete variable domain reads GAGVSQSPRYKVAKRGQDVALRCDPISGHVSLFWYQQALGQGPEFLTYFQNEAQLDKSGLPSDRFFAERPEGSVSTLKIQRTQQEDSAVYLCASSFKQATGANVLTFGAGSRLTVL.

V usage is TRBV5-8 and J usage is TRBJ2-7, with D tentatively TRBD1 (6 bases). Trimming stripped 4 bases from V and 6 bases from J, with 17 bases between. The germline V gene has CDR1 SGHTS and CDR2 YDEGEE. The CDR3 is 14 residues long. DNA for the CDR3: TGTGCCAGCAGCCTGAATCCAGGACAGCGCGAGCAGTACGTC. Translation: CASSLNPGQREQYV.

Only a few counts were recorded for this clone. This rearrangement joins TRBV30 to TRBJ1-2; D is perhaps TRBD1 (5 bases). Deletions cut 2 bases from V and 6 bases from J, with 10 bases between. The CDR3 has 12 amino acids. Looked up from germline, CDR1 is GTSNPN and CDR2 is SVGIG (reference sequence). The CDR3 bases are TGTGCCTGGAGTAGGGGTTTTCATGGCTACACCTTC. It translates to CAWSRGFHGYTF. Complete variable domain (other parts from reference TRBV30 and TRBJ1-2): SQTIHQWPATLVQPVGSPLSLECTVEGTSNPNLYWYRQAAGRGLQLLFYSVGIGQISSEVPQNLSASRPQDRQFILSSKKLLLSDSGFYLCAWSRGFHGYTFGSGTRLTVV.

The genes are TRBV19 and TRBJ1-4; no firm D call. The CDR3 contains 15 residues. Germline V gene sequence: CDR1 LNHDA, CDR2 SQIVND (reference sequence). The V end lost 5 bases, the J end lost 7 bases, and 17 bases lay between the germline ends. CDR3 loop: CASSLGRRAGEKLFF. In DNA, the CDR3 is TGTGCCAGTAGTCTTGGCCGCCGGGCGGGTGAAAAACTGTTTTTT.

V and J are TRBV7-6 and TRBJ1-6; the D is unclear. This CDR3 contains 16 residues. From germline, CDR1 is SGHVS and CDR2 FNYEAQ. V dropped 1 base and J dropped 7 bases, with 14 bases sitting between them. For the CDR3, the DNA is TGTGCCAGCAGCTTAGGTAACAGAGGAGCCAATTCACCCCTCCACTTT. Protein product: CASSLGNRGANSPLHF.

The chain has TRBV7-8 and TRBJ2-7, with 7 bases matching TRBD2. Germline-derived CDR1 and CDR2 are SGHVS and FQNEAQ. The CDR3 consists of 15 residues. Germline trimming cut 5 bases from V and 2 bases from J; bases unmatched to any gene: 9. CDR3 amino acids: CASSLGGKRPYEQYF. CDR3 coding DNA: TGTGCCAGCAGCCTCGGGGGGAAGCGGCCCTACGAGCAGTACTTC.

The J gene is TRBJ1-1, the V gene TRBV5-1; D not resolved. V was trimmed by 4 bases and J by 4 bases, leaving 17 bases between them. This CDR3 is 15 amino acids long. From germline, CDR1 is SGHRS and CDR2 YFSETQ. CDR3 nucleotide sequence: TGCGCCAGCAGCCTGGAGGGAGGTCCAAGCACTGAAGCTTTCTTT. This sequence encodes CASSLEGGPSTEAFF.

The chain carries TRBV4-2 and TRBJ2-7, with TRBD1 identical over 10 bases. V lost 4 bases to trimming and J lost 3 bases; unmatched junction nucleotides: 6. Germline V gives CDR1 LGHNA, CDR2 YNFKEQ. This CDR3 spans 15 amino acids. The CDR3 protein is CASSLTGTGDYEQYF. CDR3 bases: TGTGCCAGCAGCCTAACCGGGACAGGGGACTACGAGCAGTACTTC.

V is TRBV6-1 and J is TRBJ2-7; 9 bases map to TRBD2. CDR3 size: 14 residues. Germline lookup yields CDR1 MNHNS and CDR2 SASEGT. The V and J ends lost 6 bases and 5 bases, in that order; junction bases with no gene match: 8. This CDR3 reads CASRPTSGGDEQYF. CDR3 bases: TGTGCCAGCAGGCCGACTAGCGGAGGGGACGAGCAGTACTTC.